This T cell receptor (beta chain) came from a study of T cell responses to AZD1222 COVID-19 vaccine. Study in general: Second doses were pooled across both intervals (about 4 or about 12 weeks). The study's findings and limits: Spike-wide coverage was observed for vaccine-associated CD4 TCRs, with dominant responses at 160-218 and 743-854. The donor group comprised mostly white British people and more females; the analysis possibly underestimated clonal diversity. Nearly half of unique spike-specific TCRs reportedly avoided B.1.351 and B.1.1.7 mutated regions.

Worth noting for this clone: Its antigen is unknown.

Repertoires were generated with immunoSEQ multiplex PCR, while TCRdb's copy carries only in-frame clones and drops some. The sample lists 90,000 to 95,000 clones, 65% to 90% seen once, with 9.5% to 13% in the top ten. The receptor was isolated from an adult in good health. Source: peripheral blood, taken on day 0 of AZD1222 vaccination.

This chain's CDR3 is CASSSDAYGGDHQPQHF. The CDR3 bases are TGTGCCAGTAGCTCTGATGCGTACGGGGGCGATCATCAGCCCCAGCATTTT. V gene TRBV19 combines with J gene TRBJ1-5, with D perhaps matching TRBD1 (6 bases). V shed 6 bases and J shed 5 bases, with 23 bases lying between them. Germline-derived CDR1 and CDR2 are LNHDA and SQIVND (reference sequence). The CDR3 sequence is 17 residues long.